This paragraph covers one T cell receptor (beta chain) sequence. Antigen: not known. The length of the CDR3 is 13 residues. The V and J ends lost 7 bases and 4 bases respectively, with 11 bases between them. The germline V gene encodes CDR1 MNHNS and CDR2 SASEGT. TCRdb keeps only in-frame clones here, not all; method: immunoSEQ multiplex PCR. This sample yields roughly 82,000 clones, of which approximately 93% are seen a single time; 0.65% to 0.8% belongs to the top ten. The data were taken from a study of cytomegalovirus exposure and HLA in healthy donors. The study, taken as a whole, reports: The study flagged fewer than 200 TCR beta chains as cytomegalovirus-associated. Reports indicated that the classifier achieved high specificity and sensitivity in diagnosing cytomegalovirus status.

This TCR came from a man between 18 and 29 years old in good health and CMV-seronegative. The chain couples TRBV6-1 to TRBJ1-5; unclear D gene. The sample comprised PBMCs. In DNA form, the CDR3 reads TGTGCCAGCATGGTACAGACAAATCAGCCCCAGCATTTT. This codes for CASMVQTNQPQHF.